These T cell receptor beta chains were read from a single sample in a study of long-term antiretroviral therapy in people with HIV. Generated by immunoSEQ multiplex PCR, the TCRdb table keeps only in-frame clones and is missing some. The profile shows 20,000 to 30,000 clones, roughly 78% of them singletons. This sample comprised unsorted PBMCs, obtained 1.2 years after starting antiretroviral therapy. The source is a middle-aged woman with HIV. Both conserved end residues are part of each CDR3. The order of the fields is V gene, CDR3 length, clone size, D gene, J gene, CDR3 protein, CDR3 DNA. A D gene is named only where the DNA matches it firmly. Size values are once, few and many counts, or a class for expanded clones, and some rows have none.

>TRBV19|14|NA|NA|TRBJ1-3
CASIDRTSGNTIYF
TGTGCCAGTATAGACAGAACCTCTGGAAACACCATATATTTT
>TRBV11-2|14|NA|NA|TRBJ1-6
CASSLNPFNSPLHF
TGTGCCAGCAGCTTAAATCCCTTTAATTCACCCCTCCACTTT
>TRBV4-1|18|NA|TRBD1|TRBJ2-5
CASSHGQGGTFSGETQYF
TGCGCCAGCAGCCATGGACAGGGTGGGACGTTTTCTGGGGAGACCCAGTACTTC
>TRBV6-1|14|NA|NA|TRBJ2-7
CASSEIATSYEQYF
TGTGCCAGCAGTGAAATTGCGACAAGCTACGAGCAGTACTTC
>TRBV19|15|NA|NA|TRBJ2-2
CASRQGSRRSGELFF
TGTGCCAGTAGGCAGGGCAGTAGGAGGTCCGGGGAGCTGTTTTTT
>TRBV25-1|17|NA|TRBD2|TRBJ2-1
CASSAALGVAGLNEQFF
TGTGCCAGCAGTGCGGCCCTCGGAGTAGCGGGACTCAATGAGCAGTTCTTC
>TRBV27|13|few|TRBD1|TRBJ2-7
CASSSNRGYEQYF
TGTGCCAGCAGTTCCAACAGGGGCTACGAGCAGTACTTC
>TRBV11-2|14|NA|NA|TRBJ1-5
CASSLDPPSQPQHF
TGTGCCAGCAGCTTAGATCCGCCTAGCCAGCCCCAGCATTTT
>TRBV29-1|14|NA|NA|TRBJ2-1
CSVAASASYNEQFF
TGCAGCGTTGCAGCTAGCGCTTCCTACAATGAGCAGTTCTTC
>TRBV5-1|16|NA|NA|TRBJ2-7
CASSLISGHSSYEQYF
TGCGCCAGCAGCTTGATCTCGGGACACAGCTCCTACGAGCAGTACTTC
>TRBV5-1|15|NA|NA|TRBJ1-1
CASSLVGTANTEAFF
TGCGCCAGCAGCTTGGTAGGGACGGCGAACACTGAAGCTTTCTTT
>TRBV25-1|13|NA|TRBD1|TRBJ1-2
CASSSGGYYGYTF
TGTGCCAGCAGTTCAGGGGGCTACTATGGCTACACCTTC
>TRBV2|11|few|TRBD1|TRBJ2-7
CASGTGYEQYF
TGTGCCAGCGGGACAGGATACGAGCAGTACTTC
>TRBV19|14|few|TRBD1|TRBJ1-2
CASSSGQGTYGYTF
TGTGCCAGTAGTAGCGGACAGGGGACCTATGGCTACACCTTC
>TRBV2|14|NA|NA|TRBJ1-6
CASSGTGWFSPLHF
TGTGCCAGCAGCGGTACAGGGTGGTTCTCACCCCTCCACTTT
>TRBV18|15|NA|TRBD1|TRBJ2-7
CASSPGTGGRYEQYF
TGTGCCAGCTCACCCGGGACAGGGGGTCGCTACGAGCAGTACTTC
>TRBV4-3|14|NA|NA|TRBJ2-7
CASSQGAGSYEQYF
TGCGCCAGCAGCCAAGGGGCCGGTTCCTACGAGCAGTACTTC
>TRBV19|14|NA|NA|TRBJ1-6
CASRFGSGDSPLHF
TGTGCCAGTAGATTCGGGAGTGGGGATTCACCCCTCCACTTT
>TRBV30|13|NA|NA|TRBJ2-7
CAWGGDRSYEQYF
TGTGCCTGGGGGGGGGACAGGAGCTACGAGCAGTACTTC
>TRBV29-1|11|NA|NA|TRBJ2-1
CSVNPYNEQFF
TGCAGCGTCAACCCTTACAATGAGCAGTTCTTC
>TRBV19|15|NA|TRBD2|TRBJ2-7
CASSITLAGFYEQYF
TGTGCCAGTAGTATTACACTAGCGGGATTCTACGAGCAGTACTTC
>TRBV27|14|once|TRBD1|TRBJ1-6
CASSFRGGRSPLHF
TGTGCCAGCAGTTTTAGAGGGGGCCGTTCACCCCTCCACTTT
>TRBV9|16|NA|NA|TRBJ1-6
CASSGRGGLNNSPLHF
TGTGCCAGCAGCGGGAGAGGTGGCCTTAATAATTCACCCCTCCACTTT
>TRBV19|12|NA|NA|TRBJ1-3
CASSIGGNTIYF
TGTGCCAGTAGTATAGGTGGAAACACCATATATTTT
>TRBV19|15|NA|NA|TRBJ1-1
CASSIAVTGDTEAFF
TGTGCCAGTAGTATAGCAGTCACAGGTGATACTGAAGCTTTCTTT
>TRBV2|15|NA|TRBD1|TRBJ1-1
CASNLGTALNTEAFF
TGTGCCAGCAATTTAGGGACAGCCCTGAACACTGAAGCTTTCTTT
>TRBV7-2|14|NA|TRBD1|TRBJ2-5
CASSWGQSQETQYF
TGTGCCAGCAGCTGGGGACAGAGCCAAGAGACCCAGTACTTC
>TRBV7-2|15|once|TRBD1|TRBJ1-1
CASSAFQGADTEAFF
TGTGCCAGCAGCGCCTTCCAGGGGGCGGACACTGAAGCTTTCTTT
>TRBV4-2|15|medium-sized|NA|TRBJ1-1
CASSQPITDSHEAFF
TGTGCCAGCAGCCAACCCATCACCGACAGTCATGAAGCTTTCTTT
>TRBV4-1|13|NA|NA|TRBJ1-5
CASSPTPNQPQHF
TGCGCCAGCAGCCCAACCCCTAATCAGCCCCAGCATTTT
>TRBV27|14|few|NA|TRBJ1-2
CASSPSSLNYGYTF
TGTGCCAGCAGTCCCTCATCACTTAACTATGGCTACACCTTC
>TRBV5-4|13|NA|NA|TRBJ2-4
CASSLVLENIQYF
TGTGCCAGCAGCTTGGTTTTGGAAAACATTCAGTACTTC
>TRBV9|15|NA|NA|TRBJ2-1
CASSLPGTLYNEQFF
TGTGCCAGCAGCCTACCCGGGACACTGTACAATGAGCAGTTCTTC
>TRBV5-8|15|NA|TRBD1|TRBJ1-1
CASSLESTGWLAAFF
TGTGCCAGCAGCTTGGAATCGACAGGGTGGTTGGCAGCTTTCTTT
>TRBV6-5|13|NA|NA|TRBJ2-7
CASRASVTYEQYF
TGTGCCAGCAGAGCTAGCGTGACCTACGAGCAGTACTTC
>TRBV15|15|NA|TRBD1|TRBJ1-2
CATRKGTELFYGYTF
TGTGCCACCCGAAAAGGGACAGAGTTATTTTATGGCTACACCTTC
>TRBV6-1|16|NA|TRBD1|TRBJ2-7
CASSEAPQGVYYEQYF
TGTGCCAGCAGTGAAGCGCCACAGGGGGTATACTACGAGCAGTACTTC
>TRBV7-9|12|NA|NA|TRBJ2-1
CASSFDEFNKFF
TGTGCCAGCAGCTTTGACGAGTTCAACAAGTTCTTC
>TRBV29-1|15|NA|NA|TRBJ1-2
CSVDAGNGLGRGYTF
TGCAGCGTGGATGCCGGGAACGGCTTAGGACGTGGCTACACCTTC
>TRBV4-3|16|NA|NA|TRBJ2-7
CASSQEGTVKSYEQYF
TGCGCCAGCAGCCAAGAGGGGACTGTAAAAAGCTACGAGCAGTACTTC
>TRBV7-2|12|NA|NA|TRBJ2-5
CASSSNGETQYF
TGTGCCAGCAGCTCGAATGGAGAGACCCAGTACTTC
>TRBV5-1|13|NA|NA|TRBJ1-1
CASRSVVNTEAFF
TGCGCCAGTCGATCCGTCGTGAACACTGAAGCTTTCTTT
>TRBV11-2|14|few|TRBD1|TRBJ2-7
CASSPSGTAYEQYF
TGTGCCAGCAGCCCCTCGGGGACAGCGTACGAGCAGTACTTC
>TRBV4-3|16|NA|TRBD2|TRBJ2-1
CASSTTGTRSSDEQFF
TGCGCCAGCAGCACAACCGGGACTAGGTCGTCCGATGAGCAGTTCTTC
>TRBV9|16|NA|NA|TRBJ2-2
CASSQSAATNTGELFF
TGTGCCAGCAGCCAATCTGCCGCAACGAACACCGGGGAGCTGTTTTTT
>TRBV6-1|16|NA|NA|TRBJ1-2
CASSGPGGRGDYGYTF
TGTGCCAGCAGTGGCCCCGGGGGGAGGGGGGACTATGGCTACACCTTC
>TRBV28|15|NA|NA|TRBJ2-7
CASSSPRELSYEQYF
TGTGCCAGCAGTTCCCCCCGGGAGCTATCCTACGAGCAGTACTTC
>TRBV5-5|14|NA|NA|TRBJ2-3
CASSERDFTDTQYF
TGTGCCAGCAGCGAGAGGGACTTCACAGATACGCAGTATTTT
>TRBV28|15|NA|NA|TRBJ1-2
CASSFYRTENYGYTF
TGTGCCAGCAGTTTTTACCGAACGGAAAACTATGGCTACACCTTC
>TRBV5-4|14|NA|NA|TRBJ1-2
CASSLVEQTYGYTF
TGTGCCAGCAGCTTAGTCGAACAGACCTATGGCTACACCTTC
>TRBV7-9|14|NA|TRBD1|TRBJ1-1
CASSPLAGGTEAFF
TGTGCCAGCAGCCCCCTAGCAGGGGGCACTGAAGCTTTCTTT
>TRBV4-1|15|once|NA|TRBJ2-7
CASSQDSGTLYEQYF
TGCGCCAGCAGCCAGGATTCCGGGACTCTATACGAGCAGTACTTC
>TRBV9|14|NA|NA|TRBJ2-2
CASSDKGHTGELFF
TGTGCCAGCAGCGATAAAGGGCACACCGGGGAGCTGTTTTTT
>TRBV5-1|16|NA|NA|TRBJ2-3
CASSLMATSGTDTQYF
TGCGCCAGCAGCTTGATGGCGACTAGTGGGACAGATACGCAGTATTTT
>TRBV4-3|16|NA|TRBD1|TRBJ2-7
CASSQEMGTGLYEQYF
TGCGCCAGCAGCCAAGAAATGGGGACAGGGTTGTACGAGCAGTACTTC
>TRBV7-2|12|NA|NA|TRBJ1-1
CASSLAGRGAFF
TGTGCCAGCAGCTTAGCAGGGAGGGGTGCTTTCTTT
>TRBV30|13|few|NA|TRBJ1-5
CAWSQQGNQPQHF
TGTGCCTGGAGTCAGCAGGGGAATCAGCCCCAGCATTTT
>TRBV18|14|NA|NA|TRBJ1-3
CASSPAGAGNTIYF
TGTGCCAGCTCACCAGCGGGAGCTGGAAACACCATATATTTT
>TRBV19|14|NA|NA|TRBJ2-2
CATNNRANTGELFF
TGTGCTACCAATAACAGGGCGAACACCGGGGAGCTGTTTTTT